This T cell receptor beta chain originates from a study of circulating tumor DNA in untreated peripheral T-cell lymphoma. Findings and limits, study-wide: In about four fifths of patients, tumor-specific clonotypes were identified.

V gave up 1 base and J gave up 5 bases, with 16 bases separating them. CDR1 and CDR2 from the germline V gene are LNHDA and SQIVND (reference sequence). The CDR3 sequence is 16 residues long. The data were produced by immunoSEQ multiplex PCR, yet TCRdb's version contains in-frame clones alone and is incomplete. The table has over a thousand clones, about 84% seen once. The tumor tissue sample was taken at baseline before any treatment. This clone was picked up a small number of times. Its antigen is not known. The rearrangement joins TRBV19 to TRBJ2-3; the D gene could be TRBD1 or TRBD2 (6 bases each). The TCR comes from a human donor with peripheral T-cell lymphoma. Sequenced input: tumor tissue. This chain's CDR3 is CASSIGGRGPGDTQYF. The CDR3 coding sequence is TGTGCCAGTAGTATAGGGGGCCGGGGGCCCGGAGATACGCAGTATTTT.